One sample yielded the 20 T cell receptor beta chains listed below, sequenced in a study of early stage breast cancer tumors. Sequenced by immunoSEQ multiplex PCR; TCRdb stores in-frame clones only, minus some. The data contain fewer than 90,000 clones, approximately 80% of them singletons. Sequencing was carried out using blood. These TCRs come from a person in their sixties or seventies with breast cancer.

This clone was observed a few times. The chain combines TRBV5-1 with TRBJ1-5; no reliable D call. V lost 0 bases, J lost 0 bases, and 4 bases lay in between. Germline assignment: CDR1 SGHRS and CDR2 YFSETQ. The CDR3 is 14 residues long. The CDR3 nucleotides are TGCGCCAGCAGCTTGGGGCCTAGCAATCAGCCCCAGCATTTT. Translating it yields CASSLGPSNQPQHF.

V gene TRBV30 combines with J gene TRBJ2-4; TRBD2 matches at 8 bases. V shed 7 bases, J shed 1 base, and the junction held 3 bases outside the gene matches. CDR3 length: 13 amino acids. Germline assignment: CDR1 GTSNPN and CDR2 SVGIG (reference sequence). The DNA for the CDR3 is TGTGCCTTTCGGGGGGGGGCCAAAAACATTCAGTACTTC. Protein product: CAFRGGAKNIQYF.

The chain has TRBV11-3 and TRBJ2-2; no reliable D call. Germline values: CDR1 SGHNT, CDR2 YENEEA. CDR3 length: 13 amino acids. The V gene lost 1 base and the J gene lost 7 bases, with 7 bases spanning the gap. The CDR3 loop reads CASSLGRVGELFF. The DNA for the CDR3 is TGTGCCAGCAGCTTAGGACGGGTCGGGGAGCTGTTTTTT.

This rearrangement joins TRBV19 to TRBJ1-1; maybe TRBD1 (5 bases). The germline V and J ends were trimmed by 9 bases and 11 bases, with 16 bases remaining between them. In germline, CDR1 is LNHDA, CDR2 SQIVND (reference sequence). There are 11 residues in the CDR3. CDR3 nucleotides: TGTGCCAGCAGGGTCGTCGGTGGGGCTTTCTTT. It codes for CASRVVGGAFF.

The chain links TRBV2 to TRBJ2-5; 9 positions match TRBD1. The V gene's germline CDR1 is SNHLY and CDR2 FYNNEI. The V gene end was trimmed by 2 bases and the J gene end by 5 bases; junction bases not matched to a gene: 3. CDR3 length: 14 residues. The CDR3 here is CASSEWGTGETQYF. The DNA for the CDR3 is TGTGCCAGCAGTGAATGGGGGACAGGGGAGACCCAGTACTTC.

V gene TRBV27 combines with J gene TRBJ2-3; 9 bases agree with TRBD2. J was trimmed by 1 base and V by 5 bases; bases with no gene match: 10. CDR3 size: 17 residues. Germline V gene data show CDR1 as MNHEY and CDR2 as SMNVEV (reference sequence). The CDR3 DNA reads as TGTGCCAGCAGTCGCCTACTGAAGCGGGAGGGCACAGATACGCAGTATTTT. The encoded protein is CASSRLLKREGTDTQYF.

The chain recombines TRBV19 with TRBJ2-7; no definite D call. The ends were cut back, 5 bases at V and 0 bases at J, with 11 bases in the middle. The CDR3 runs 14 residues. In germline, CDR1 is LNHDA, CDR2 SQIVND (reference sequence). DNA of the CDR3: TGTGCCAGTAGTCTAATTCTGAGCTCCTACGAGCAGTACTTC. This codes for CASSLILSSYEQYF. Filled out from reference TRBV19 and TRBJ2-7, the complete variable domain reads DGGITQSPKYLFRKEGQNVTLSCEQNLNHDAMYWYRQDPGQGLRLIYYSQIVNDFQKGDIAEGYSVSREKKESFPLTVTSAQKNPTAFYLCASSLILSSYEQYFGPGTRLTVT.

The chain links TRBV9 to TRBJ2-7; D ambiguous. The CDR3 runs 13 residues. Trimming removed 4 bases at V and 1 base at J, with 9 bases between. The germline V gene encodes CDR1 SGDLS and CDR2 YYNGEE. The CDR3 region has the DNA TGTGCCAGCAGCACGACCCCTTCCTACGAGCAGTACTTC. Amino acid sequence: CASSTTPSYEQYF.

Only one count was recorded for this clone. The chain joins TRBV7-2 to TRBJ1-5, with D hard to call. CDR3 size: 14 residues. Trimming stripped 5 bases from V and 6 bases from J, with 14 bases between. Germline loops: CDR1 SGHTA, CDR2 FQGNSA. The CDR3 reads CASSHNLGFQPQHF. DNA of the CDR3: TGTGCCAGCAGCCATAACTTGGGGTTTCAGCCCCAGCATTTT.

J is TRBJ1-5 and V is TRBV6-1; D may be TRBD1 (6 bases). This CDR3 contains 15 residues. Trimming took 7 bases from V and 7 from J, leaving 20 bases between them. Germline-derived CDR1 and CDR2 are MNHNS and SASEGT. The CDR3 sequence: CASIPLWGQEQPQHF. CDR3 in DNA: TGTGCCAGCATCCCCCTTTGGGGGCAAGAGCAGCCCCAGCATTTT.

This clone was counted a few times. The rearrangement links TRBV5-1 to TRBJ2-1; 7 nucleotides agree with TRBD2. In germline, CDR1 is SGHRS, CDR2 YFSETQ. With 0 bases clipped from V and 14 bases from J, the junction kept 11 bases outside the gene matches. The CDR3 length is 14 residues. CDR3 amino acids: CASSLGSGRAGEFF. The CDR3 DNA reads TGCGCCAGCAGCTTGGGAAGTGGGAGGGCCGGAGAGTTCTTC.

The chain employs TRBV5-1 and TRBJ2-5, with D perhaps TRBD1 or TRBD2 (5 bases each). The CDR3 length is 15 residues. The ends were cut back, 1 base at V and 1 base at J, with 11 bases in the middle. CDR1 and CDR2 (germline): SGHRS, YFSETQ. The CDR3 protein is CASSLYQGPQETQYF. The CDR3 region has the DNA TGCGCCAGCAGCTTGTACCAGGGACCCCAAGAGACCCAGTACTTC.

The chain's CDR3 is CAYKQGSYGYTF. CDR3 sequence (DNA): TGTGCCTACAAACAGGGGAGCTATGGCTACACCTTC. The chain uses TRBV30 and TRBJ1-2; TRBD1 aligns across 7 bases. The CDR3 contains 12 residues. J lost 4 bases, V lost 7 bases, and 6 bases had no gene match. Looked up from germline, CDR1 is GTSNPN and CDR2 is SVGIG (reference sequence).

This clone has just a few counts. The chain combines TRBV19 with TRBJ1-1; D unclear. The V and J ends lost 4 bases and 3 bases respectively, with 9 bases between them. From germline, CDR1 is LNHDA and CDR2 SQIVND (reference sequence). The CDR3 is 13 residues long. This CDR3 reads CASSSGRDTEAFF. The CDR3 DNA reads TGTGCCAGTAGTAGCGGGAGGGACACTGAAGCTTTCTTT.

This clone has only a few counts. The chain joins TRBV7-6 to TRBJ1-2, with D unclear. CDR1 and CDR2 from the germline V gene are SGHVS and FNYEAQ. This CDR3 is built from 13 residues. V lost 0 bases to trimming and J lost 4 bases, with 6 bases between them. As DNA, the CDR3 is TGTGCCAGCAGCTTAGCCGGAACCTATGGCTACACCTTC. Encoded protein: CASSLAGTYGYTF.

This clone was seen only once. The CDR3 region is CASSLLGMWEQYF. CDR3 sequence (DNA): TGCGCCAGCAGCTTGTTGGGGATGTGGGAGCAGTACTTC. The gene calls are TRBV5-1 and TRBJ2-7; D unresolved. The germline gives CDR1 SGHRS, CDR2 YFSETQ. V was pared by 1 base and J by 7 bases, with 12 bases between. This CDR3 is 13 amino acids long.

This chain links TRBV11-3 with TRBJ2-5, with 9 bases fitting TRBD2. The junction had 3 bases not matched to a gene; V was cut back by 5 bases and J by 5 bases. The length of the CDR3 is 13 residues. The V gene's germline CDR1 is SGHNT and CDR2 YENEEA. CDR3 DNA sequence: TGTGCCAGCAGCCGGAGCGGGGGGGAGACCCAGTACTTC. It specifies CASSRSGGETQYF.

This chain connects TRBV28 to TRBJ1-2; D gene unclear. V lost 2 bases and J 2 bases, leaving 9 bases between the germline ends. Germline V lookup: CDR1 MDHEN, CDR2 SYDVKM. CDR3 length equals 14 residues. CDR3: CASSLGGSNYGYTF. CDR3 in DNA: TGTGCCAGCAGTTTAGGAGGCTCGAACTATGGCTACACCTTC.

There are a few counts of this clone. This chain uses TRBV11-2 with TRBJ1-1; tentatively, D is TRBD1 (5 bases). Germline CDR1 SGHAT, CDR2 FQNNGV. This CDR3 comprises 15 residues. V was clipped by 1 base and J by 2 bases, with 11 bases between them. DNA of the CDR3: TGTGCCAGCAGCTTAGCGATGCAGGGAAACACTGAAGCTTTCTTT. Translated, it gives CASSLAMQGNTEAFF.

V usage is TRBV2 and J usage is TRBJ1-6, with TRBD1 matching over 9 bases. CDR3 length: 15 amino acids. V trimming: 6 bases; J trimming: 6 bases; junction bases outside the gene matches: 6. Germline V gives CDR1 SNHLY, CDR2 FYNNEI. This chain's CDR3 is CASSALTGGNSPLHF. Written as DNA, the CDR3 is TGTGCCAGCAGCGCCCTGACAGGGGGTAATTCACCCCTCCACTTT.